Below are 24 T cell receptor beta chains sequenced from a single sample in a study of blood T cell repertoires in COVID-19. Assay: immunoSEQ multiplex PCR; the TCRdb copy retains only in-frame clones and omits some. The profile covers under 200,000 clones, with 80% to 90% appearing a single time and roughly a fifth taken by the ten largest. The specimen was peripheral blood. The receptor source for this set is an older woman who had recovered from COVID-19.

The chain joins TRBV29-1 to TRBJ2-3; D is possibly TRBD1 (7 bases). Per germline, CDR1 SQVTM and CDR2 ANQGSEA. V lost 7 bases to trimming and J lost 3 bases, with 14 bases between them. This CDR3 has 13 residues. The CDR3 here is CSGRDSGTDTQYF. The DNA of the CDR3 is TGCAGCGGAAGGGACAGCGGGACAGATACGCAGTATTTT.

V usage is TRBV5-1 and J usage is TRBJ2-7; TRBD1 matches 8 bases. This CDR3 has 14 residues. CDR1 and CDR2 from the germline V gene are SGHRS and YFSETQ. V shed 4 bases and J 3 bases; nucleotides not matched to a gene: 6. This CDR3 is CASSPWDRNYEQYF. CDR3 nucleotide sequence: TGCGCCAGCAGCCCCTGGGACAGGAACTACGAGCAGTACTTC.

The J gene is TRBJ2-7, the V gene TRBV5-1; perhaps TRBD2 as D (5 bases). CDR1 and CDR2 (germline): SGHRS, YFSETQ. The CDR3 totals 14 residues. Trimming shortened V by 7 bases and J by 0 bases, and 14 bases separated the two germline ends. Written as DNA, the CDR3 is TGCGCCAGCGGCCGGGGATCCACCTCCTACGAGCAGTACTTC. Its translation is CASGRGSTSYEQYF.

The V gene is TRBV6-5, the J gene TRBJ1-1; TRBD1 is a possible D gene (6 bases). Germline V gives CDR1 MNHEY, CDR2 SVGAGI. The CDR3 spans 14 residues. The V end was cut by 2 bases, the J end by 7 bases, with 14 bases between. The CDR3 DNA sequence: TGTGCCAGCAGTTACCATGACAGGCGGAATGAAGCTTTCTTT. Translated, it gives CASSYHDRRNEAFF.

The V and J genes are TRBV18 and TRBJ1-1, with no clear D. The germline gives CDR1 KGHSH, CDR2 LQKENI. The CDR3 runs 14 residues. Trimming took 3 bases from V and 1 from J, leaving 9 bases between them. In nucleotides, the CDR3 is TGTGCCAGCTCACCCGGCGGGAAGAACACTGAAGCTTTCTTT. Residues: CASSPGGKNTEAFF.

The V gene is TRBV3-1 (or the pseudogene TRBV3-2), the J gene TRBJ1-2, with TRBD1 matching over 7 bases. V trimming: 4 bases; J trimming: 8 bases; junction bases outside the gene matches: 7. Germline V gene lookup returns CDR1 LGHDT and CDR2 YNNKEL (reference sequence). The CDR3 spans 13 residues. The CDR3 spells CASSPRPGGGYTF. The CDR3 DNA follows: TGTGCCAGCAGCCCTCGGCCAGGGGGAGGCTACACCTTC.

This chain uses TRBV6-5 with TRBJ1-5; TRBD1 agrees at 8 bases. The CDR3 runs to 14 residues. The V segment lost 5 bases and the J segment 5 bases; nucleotides outside the gene matches: 5. Germline CDR1 and CDR2: MNHEY and SVGAGI. The CDR3 DNA follows: TGTGCCAGCAGTACCGGACAGGGTGATCAGCCCCAGCATTTT. The encoded protein is CASSTGQGDQPQHF.

Note on this clone: Germline is not matched at one junction end, which may reflect a read error. The chain carries TRBV18 and TRBJ1-1; 9 nucleotides align to TRBD1. The CDR3 totals 18 residues. Germline V gene data show CDR1 as KGHSH and CDR2 as LQKENI. For the CDR3, the DNA is TGTGCCAGCTCACCACCGGGAGGAGGCCCGGGCCCAGACAGGGGGGGTCTCTTT. This translates into CASSPPGGGPGPDRGGLF.

J is TRBJ1-5 and V is TRBV10-3; no definite D call. The CDR3 contains 13 residues. Germline-derived CDR1 and CDR2 are ENHRY and SYGVKD. V was clipped by 6 bases and J by 3 bases, with 9 bases between them. In DNA, the CDR3 is TGTGCCATCAGGGTGGCAGACAATCAGCCCCAGCATTTT. Amino acid sequence: CAIRVADNQPQHF.

This chain joins TRBV6-1 and TRBJ1-1; 7 nucleotides line up with TRBD1. Germline trimming cut 0 bases from V and 0 bases from J; bases unmatched to any gene: 4. CDR1 MNHNS and CDR2 SASEGT come from the germline V gene. The CDR3 loop spans 16 amino acids. The CDR3 protein is CASSEAGTVLNTEAFF. The CDR3 DNA follows: TGTGCCAGCAGTGAAGCGGGGACAGTCTTGAACACTGAAGCTTTCTTT.

V and J are TRBV10-3 and TRBJ1-1, with TRBD1 matching over 10 bases. V was clipped by 6 bases and J by 1 base; unmatched bases: 2. Germline lookup yields CDR1 ENHRY and CDR2 SYGVKD. The CDR3 covers 14 residues. CDR3 DNA: TGTGCCATCAGGGGGGACAGGGGGAACACTGAAGCTTTCTTT. Residues: CAIRGDRGNTEAFF.

This clone appeared once. The chain is built from TRBV18 and TRBJ1-2; D perhaps matches TRBD1 (5 bases). Germline V gene lookup returns CDR1 KGHSH and CDR2 LQKENI. The germline V and J ends were trimmed by 1 base and 4 bases, with 13 bases remaining between them. CDR3 length: 15 residues. The CDR3 DNA sequence: TGTGCCAGCTCACCACGCATGACAGACCCCTATGGCTACACCTTC. Translation gives CASSPRMTDPYGYTF.

The chain couples TRBV7-3 to TRBJ2-5; the match to TRBD2 covers 7 bases. There are 15 residues in the CDR3. In germline, CDR1 is SGHTA, CDR2 FQGTGA. Trimming removed 0 bases from V and 1 base from J; junction bases left unmatched: 2. CDR3 nucleotides: TGTGCCAGCAGCTTAACGGGAGGGACCCAAGAGACCCAGTACTTC. Protein sequence: CASSLTGGTQETQYF.

Comments on this clone: Other DNA sequences of this sample code for an identical CDR3. The chain is built from TRBV5-1 and TRBJ2-3; D call uncertain. Germline values: CDR1 SGHRS, CDR2 YFSETQ. The CDR3 has 13 amino acids. The ends were cut back, 3 bases at V and 0 bases at J, with 5 bases in the middle. The CDR3 region has the DNA TGCGCCAGCAGCTCGACTAGCACAGATACGCAGTATTTT. This sequence encodes CASSSTSTDTQYF.

This clone was seen more than once but under ten times. In the same sample, other DNA sequences code for this CDR3. The genes are TRBV3-1 (or the pseudogene TRBV3-2) and TRBJ2-3; D gene uncertain. Trimming left V 4 bases short and J 1 base short, with 6 bases between. Germline-derived CDR1 and CDR2 are LGHDT and YNNKEL (reference sequence). This CDR3 has 13 amino acids. The CDR3 DNA sequence: TGTGCCAGCAGCCCCGGTGGCACAGATACGCAGTATTTT. Its protein is CASSPGGTDTQYF.

This chain links TRBV11-1 with TRBJ2-5, with TRBD2 matching 8 bases. Germline CDR1 reads SGHAT; CDR2 reads FQDESV (reference sequence). V trimming: 1 base; J trimming: 5 bases; junction bases outside the gene matches: 6. The CDR3 extends over 15 amino acids. The CDR3 DNA is TGTGCCAGCAGCTTAGAGGCCGGGGGGGCGGAGACCCAGTACTTC. Translation: CASSLEAGGAETQYF. The full variable domain, with the rest looked up from reference TRBV11-1 and TRBJ2-5, is EAEVAQSPRYKITEKSQAVAFWCDPISGHATLYWYRQILGQGPELLVQFQDESVVDDSQLPKDRFSAERLKGVDSTLKIQPAELGDSAMYLCASSLEAGGAETQYFGPGTRLLVL.

This chain connects TRBV28 to TRBJ1-2; 9 bases fit TRBD1. The V gene end was trimmed by 8 bases and the J gene end by 4 bases; junction bases not matched to a gene: 14. The CDR3 is 16 residues long. Germline CDR1 is MDHEN and CDR2 is SYDVKM. The CDR3 nucleotides read TGTGCCAGCCGAGTCCCGGGACAGGGAGCGGGCTATGGCTACACCTTC. Its translation is CASRVPGQGAGYGYTF.

This chain connects TRBV5-1 to TRBJ2-7, with D perhaps matching TRBD2 (6 bases). Germline CDR1 SGHRS, CDR2 YFSETQ. V lost 4 bases and J lost 2, with 19 bases in between. This CDR3 region has 16 residues. For the CDR3, the DNA is TGCGCCAGCAGCCGCGGGACGGCAGGACCGACCTACGAGCAGTACTTC. As protein: CASSRGTAGPTYEQYF.

The gene calls are TRBV5-4 and TRBJ2-3; TRBD1 matches at 7 bases. Per the germline V gene, CDR1 is SGHNT and CDR2 is YYREEE (reference sequence). V was pared by 0 bases and J by 6 bases, with 10 bases of the junction left unmatched. This CDR3 region has 16 residues. The CDR3 loop is CASSLAGRGYVDTQYF. Here the CDR3 DNA reads TGTGCCAGCAGCTTGGCCGGCAGGGGGTATGTGGATACGCAGTATTTT.

The V gene is TRBV6-5, the J gene TRBJ2-3; possible D gene TRBD1, 6 bases. V lost 6 bases, J lost 2 bases, and 12 bases lay in between. The CDR3 length is 14 residues. Germline CDR1 is MNHEY and CDR2 is SVGAGI. The CDR3 sequence: CASRTGQLTDTQYF. As DNA, the CDR3 is TGTGCCAGCAGGACCGGACAGCTCACAGATACGCAGTATTTT.

The chain uses TRBV19 and TRBJ2-5, with D possibly TRBD1 on 5 matching bases. Trimming shortened V by 7 bases and J by 4 bases, and 16 bases separated the two germline ends. This CDR3 is built from 14 residues. CDR1 and CDR2 from the germline V gene are LNHDA and SQIVND (reference sequence). The CDR3 bases are TGTGCCAGTACCACGACGGCAGGGCGAGAGACCCAGTACTTC. It is translated as CASTTTAGRETQYF.

The chain carries TRBV9 and TRBJ2-5, with D possibly TRBD1 on 7 matching bases. CDR1 SGDLS and CDR2 YYNGEE come from the germline V gene. This CDR3 contains 16 residues. The V end was cut by 0 bases, the J end by 5 bases, with 17 bases between. CDR3 DNA: TGTGCCAGCAGCGTAGTCCCCCAGGGGGGTGAGGAGACCCAGTACTTC. This sequence encodes CASSVVPQGGEETQYF.

In this sample, this clone turned up once. The CDR3 sequence is CASSPVPGTGGPGGYTF. CDR3 coding DNA: TGTGCCAGCAGCCCAGTCCCCGGGACAGGGGGTCCCGGTGGCTACACCTTC. The chain couples TRBV7-3 to TRBJ1-2; TRBD1 matches at 11 bases. The CDR3 has 17 amino acids. The J segment lost 7 bases and the V segment lost 5 bases, leaving 15 bases of the junction unmatched. Germline V CDR1 and CDR2: SGHTA, FQGTGA.

This chain joins TRBV7-8 and TRBJ1-2; D remains ambiguous. This CDR3 is 14 amino acids long. CDR1 is SGHVS and CDR2 is FQNEAQ in the germline V gene. The V and J ends lost 3 bases and 4 bases respectively, with 12 bases between them. For the CDR3, the DNA is TGTGCCAGCAGCTTGGACTCCAACTTCTATGGCTACACCTTC. It translates to CASSLDSNFYGYTF. Full variable domain (outside the CDR3, taken from reference TRBV7-8 and TRBJ1-2): GAGVSQSPRYKVAKRGQDVALRCDPISGHVSLFWYQQALGQGPEFLTYFQNEAQLDKSGLPSDRFFAERPEGSVSTLKIQRTQQEDSAVYLCASSLDSNFYGYTFGSGTRLTVV.